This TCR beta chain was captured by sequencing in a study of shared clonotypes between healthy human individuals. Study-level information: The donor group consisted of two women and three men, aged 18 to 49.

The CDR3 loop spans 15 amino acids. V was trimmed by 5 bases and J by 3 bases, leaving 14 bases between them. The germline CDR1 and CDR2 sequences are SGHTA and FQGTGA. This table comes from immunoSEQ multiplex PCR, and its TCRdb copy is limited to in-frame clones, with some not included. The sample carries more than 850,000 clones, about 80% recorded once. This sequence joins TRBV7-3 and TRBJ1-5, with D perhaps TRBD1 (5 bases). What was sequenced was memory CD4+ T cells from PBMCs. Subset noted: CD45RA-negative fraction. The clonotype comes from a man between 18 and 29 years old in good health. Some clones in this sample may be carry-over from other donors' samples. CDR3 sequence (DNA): TGTGCCAGCAGCCCCCAGGGCGGTAACAATCAGCCCCAGCATTTT. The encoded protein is CASSPQGGNNQPQHF.